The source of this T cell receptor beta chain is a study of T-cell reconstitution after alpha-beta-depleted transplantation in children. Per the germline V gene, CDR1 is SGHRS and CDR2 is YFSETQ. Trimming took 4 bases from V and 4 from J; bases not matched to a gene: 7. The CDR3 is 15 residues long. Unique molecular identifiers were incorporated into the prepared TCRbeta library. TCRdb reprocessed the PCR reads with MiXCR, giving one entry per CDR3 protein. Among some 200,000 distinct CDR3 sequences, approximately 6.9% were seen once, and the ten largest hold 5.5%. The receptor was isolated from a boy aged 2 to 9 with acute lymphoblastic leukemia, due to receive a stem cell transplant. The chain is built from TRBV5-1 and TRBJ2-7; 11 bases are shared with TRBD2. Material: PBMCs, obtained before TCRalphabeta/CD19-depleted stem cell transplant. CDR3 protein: CASSPRLAGFYEQYF. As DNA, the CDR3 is TGCGCCAGCAGCCCCCGACTAGCGGGGTTTTACGAGCAGTACTTC.